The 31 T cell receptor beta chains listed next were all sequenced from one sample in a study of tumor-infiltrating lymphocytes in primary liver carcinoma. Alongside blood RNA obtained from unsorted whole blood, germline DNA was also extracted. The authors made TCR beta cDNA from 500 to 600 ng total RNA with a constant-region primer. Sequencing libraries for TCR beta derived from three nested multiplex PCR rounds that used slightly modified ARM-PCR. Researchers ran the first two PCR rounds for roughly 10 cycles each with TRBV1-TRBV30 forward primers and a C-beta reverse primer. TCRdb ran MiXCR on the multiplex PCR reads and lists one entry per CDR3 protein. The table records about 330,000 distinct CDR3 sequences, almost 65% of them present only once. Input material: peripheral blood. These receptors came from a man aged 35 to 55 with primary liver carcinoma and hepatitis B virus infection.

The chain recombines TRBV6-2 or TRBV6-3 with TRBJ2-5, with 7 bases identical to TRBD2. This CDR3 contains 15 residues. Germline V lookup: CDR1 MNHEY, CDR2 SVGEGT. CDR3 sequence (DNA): TGTGTCAACACCAAGCTCGGGAGGAGTTGGGAGACCCAGTACTTC. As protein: CVNTKLGRSWETQYF.

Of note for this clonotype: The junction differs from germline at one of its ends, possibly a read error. CDR3: CASTPIAGPGYQETQNF. The CDR3 DNA reads as TGTGCCAGCACACCCATAGCGGGGCCGGGGTACCAAGAGACCCAGAACTTC. The chain uses TRBV11-2 and TRBJ2-5; 8 bases match TRBD2. The CDR3 sequence is 17 residues long. Germline CDR1 is SGHAT and CDR2 is FQNNGV.

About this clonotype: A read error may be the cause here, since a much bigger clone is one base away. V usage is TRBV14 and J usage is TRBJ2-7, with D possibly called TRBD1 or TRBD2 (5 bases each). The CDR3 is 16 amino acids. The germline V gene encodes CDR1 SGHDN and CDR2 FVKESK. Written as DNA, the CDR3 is TGTGCCAGCAGCCCTAAAACCTGGGGACGACGAAACGAGCTGTACTTC. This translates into CASSPKTWGRRNELYF.

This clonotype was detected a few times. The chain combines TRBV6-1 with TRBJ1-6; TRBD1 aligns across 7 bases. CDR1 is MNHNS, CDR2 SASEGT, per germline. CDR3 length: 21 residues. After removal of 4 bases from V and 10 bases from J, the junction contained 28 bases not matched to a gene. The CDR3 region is CASSGGTESTQLAGVASPLHF. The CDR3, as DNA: TGTGCCAGCAGTGGAGGGACAGAGAGTACCCAACTCGCCGGAGTAGCATCACCCCTCCACTTT.

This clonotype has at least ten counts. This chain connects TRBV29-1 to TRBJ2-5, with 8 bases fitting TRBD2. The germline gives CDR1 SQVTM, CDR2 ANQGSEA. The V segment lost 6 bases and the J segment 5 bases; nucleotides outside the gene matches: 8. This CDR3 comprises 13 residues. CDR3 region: CSVRPGGGETQYF. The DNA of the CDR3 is TGCAGCGTCCGACCCGGGGGGGGTGAGACCCAGTACTTC.

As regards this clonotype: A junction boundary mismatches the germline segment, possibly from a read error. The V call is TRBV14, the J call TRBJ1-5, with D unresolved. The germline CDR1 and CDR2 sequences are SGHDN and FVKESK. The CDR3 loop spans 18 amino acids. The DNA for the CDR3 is TGTGCCAGCAACCAAAGGGTCCCATGTTCCGGGGGCAATCAGCCCCAGCATTTT. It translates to CASNQRVPCSGGNQPQHF.

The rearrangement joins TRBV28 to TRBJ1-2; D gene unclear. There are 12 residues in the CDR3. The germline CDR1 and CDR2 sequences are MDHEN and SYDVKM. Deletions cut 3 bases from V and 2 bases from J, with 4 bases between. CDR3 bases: TGTGCCAGCAGTTTTCAGAACTATGGCTACACCTTC. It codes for CASSFQNYGYTF.

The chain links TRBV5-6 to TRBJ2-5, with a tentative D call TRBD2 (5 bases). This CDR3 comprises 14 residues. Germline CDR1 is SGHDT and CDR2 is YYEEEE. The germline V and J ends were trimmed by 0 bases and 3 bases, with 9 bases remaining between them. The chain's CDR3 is CASSLGGLKETQYF. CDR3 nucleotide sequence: TGTGCCAGCAGCTTGGGAGGGCTCAAAGAGACCCAGTACTTC. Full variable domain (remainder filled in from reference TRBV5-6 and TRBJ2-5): DAGVTQSPTHLIKTRGQQVTLRCSPKSGHDTVSWYQQALGQGPQFIFQYYEEEERQRGNFPDRFSGHQFPNYSSELNVNALLLGDSALYLCASSLGGLKETQYFGPGTRLLVL.

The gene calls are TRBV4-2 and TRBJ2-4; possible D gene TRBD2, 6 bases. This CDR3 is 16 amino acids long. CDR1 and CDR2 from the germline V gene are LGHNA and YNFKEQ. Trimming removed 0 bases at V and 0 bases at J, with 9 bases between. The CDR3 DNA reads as TGTGCCAGCAGCCAAGACGGGGGATTAGCCAAAAACATTCAGTACTTC. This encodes CASSQDGGLAKNIQYF.

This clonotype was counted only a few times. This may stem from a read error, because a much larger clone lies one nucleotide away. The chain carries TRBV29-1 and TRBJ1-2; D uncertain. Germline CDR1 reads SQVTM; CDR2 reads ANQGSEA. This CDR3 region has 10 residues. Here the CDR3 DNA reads TGCAGCGTTGCGACCTATGGCTGCACCTTC. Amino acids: CSVATYGCTF. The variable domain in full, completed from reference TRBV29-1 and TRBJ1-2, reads SAVISQKPSRDICQRGTSLTIQCQVDSQVTMMFWYRQQPGQSLTLIATANQGSEATYESGFVIDKFPISRPNLTFSTLTVSNMSPEDSSIYLCSVATYGCTFGSGTRLTVV.

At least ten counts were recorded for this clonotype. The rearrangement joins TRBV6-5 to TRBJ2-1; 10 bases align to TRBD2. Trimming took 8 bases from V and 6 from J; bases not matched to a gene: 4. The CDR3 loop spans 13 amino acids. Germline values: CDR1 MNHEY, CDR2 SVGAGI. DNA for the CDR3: TGTGCCAGCCTAGCGGGAGCCGGCAATGAGCAGTTCTTC. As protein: CASLAGAGNEQFF.

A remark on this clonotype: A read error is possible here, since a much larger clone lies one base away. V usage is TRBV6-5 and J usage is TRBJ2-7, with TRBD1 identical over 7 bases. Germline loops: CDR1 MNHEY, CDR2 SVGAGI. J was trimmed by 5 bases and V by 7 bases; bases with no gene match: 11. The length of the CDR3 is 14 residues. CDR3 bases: TGTGCCAGCAATAATCGGGAACAGGGGAACGAGCAGTACTTC. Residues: CASNNREQGNEQYF.

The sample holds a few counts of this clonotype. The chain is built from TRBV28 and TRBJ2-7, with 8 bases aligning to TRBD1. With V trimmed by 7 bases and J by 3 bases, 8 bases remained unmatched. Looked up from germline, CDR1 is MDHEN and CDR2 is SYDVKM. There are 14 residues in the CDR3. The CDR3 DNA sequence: TGTGCCAGCACCTCGGGACAGGTAATCTACGAGCAGTACTTC. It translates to CASTSGQVIYEQYF.

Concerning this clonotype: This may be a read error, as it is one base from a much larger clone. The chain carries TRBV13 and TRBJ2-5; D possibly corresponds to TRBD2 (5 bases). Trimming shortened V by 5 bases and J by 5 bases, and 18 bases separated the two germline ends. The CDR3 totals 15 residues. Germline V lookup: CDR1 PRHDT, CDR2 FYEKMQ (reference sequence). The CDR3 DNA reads TGTGCCAGCAGCCCGAGGGCAGACTACCGGGAGACCCAGTACTTC. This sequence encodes CASSPRADYRETQYF.

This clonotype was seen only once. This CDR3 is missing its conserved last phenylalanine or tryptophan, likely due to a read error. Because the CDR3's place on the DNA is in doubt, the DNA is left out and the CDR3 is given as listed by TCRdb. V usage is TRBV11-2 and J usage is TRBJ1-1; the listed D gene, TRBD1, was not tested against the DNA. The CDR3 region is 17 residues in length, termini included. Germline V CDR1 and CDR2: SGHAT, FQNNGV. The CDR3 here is CASSPTGTGDMNTEVFY.

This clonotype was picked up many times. The CDR3 is CSVRPGQGYEQYF. The CDR3 DNA is TGCAGCGTTAGACCGGGACAGGGTTACGAGCAGTACTTC. The chain couples TRBV29-1 to TRBJ2-7, with 9 bases that match TRBD1. This CDR3 has 13 amino acids. Per the germline V gene, CDR1 is SQVTM and CDR2 is ANQGSEA. With V trimmed by 5 bases and J by 4 bases, 6 bases remained unmatched.

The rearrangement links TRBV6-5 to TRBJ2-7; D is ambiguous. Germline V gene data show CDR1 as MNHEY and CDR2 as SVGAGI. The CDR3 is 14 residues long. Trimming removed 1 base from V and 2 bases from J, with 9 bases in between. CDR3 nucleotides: TGTGCCAGCAGTTACTGGGAAAGCCCCTACGAGCAGTACTTC. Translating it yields CASSYWESPYEQYF.

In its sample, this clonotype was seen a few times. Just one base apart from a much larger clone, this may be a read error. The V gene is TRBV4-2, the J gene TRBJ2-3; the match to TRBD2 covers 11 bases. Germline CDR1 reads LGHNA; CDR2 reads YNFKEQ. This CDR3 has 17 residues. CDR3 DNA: TGTGCCAGCAGCCAAAATAGCGGGAGGGGTAGCACAGATATGCAGTATTTT. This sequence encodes CASSQNSGRGSTDMQYF.

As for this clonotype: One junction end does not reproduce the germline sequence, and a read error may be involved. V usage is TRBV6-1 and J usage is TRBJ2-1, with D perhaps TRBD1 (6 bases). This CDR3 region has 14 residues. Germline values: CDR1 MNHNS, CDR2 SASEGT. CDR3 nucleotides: TGTGCCATACAGGGACGAGGGTCCTACAATGGGCAGTTCTTC. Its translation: CAIQGRGSYNGQFF.

The CDR3 protein is CASSVGDSQVQFF. DNA of the CDR3: TGTGCCAGCAGCGTCGGGGACTCACAAGTGCAGTTCTTC. This chain connects TRBV11-2 to TRBJ2-1, with D perhaps matching TRBD2 (6 bases). CDR3 length equals 13 residues. Between the trimmed V and J ends, which lost 5 bases and 12 bases, there was a span of 17 bases. CDR1 and CDR2 (germline): SGHAT, FQNNGV.

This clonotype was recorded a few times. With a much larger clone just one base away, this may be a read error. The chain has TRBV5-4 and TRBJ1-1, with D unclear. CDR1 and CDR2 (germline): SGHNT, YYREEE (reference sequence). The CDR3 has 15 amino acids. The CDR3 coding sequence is TGTGCCAGCAGCTTGGCTCGGGGAGGTAACACTGAAGCTCTCTTT. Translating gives CASSLARGGNTEALF.

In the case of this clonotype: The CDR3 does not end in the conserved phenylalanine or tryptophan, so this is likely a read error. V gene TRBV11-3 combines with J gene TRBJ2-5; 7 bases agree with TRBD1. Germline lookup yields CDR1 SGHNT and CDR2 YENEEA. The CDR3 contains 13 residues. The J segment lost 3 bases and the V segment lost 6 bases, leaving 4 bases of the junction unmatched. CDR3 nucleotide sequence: TGTGCCAGCAGACCGGGGACAGAAGAGACCCAGTACTTA. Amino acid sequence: CASRPGTEETQYL.

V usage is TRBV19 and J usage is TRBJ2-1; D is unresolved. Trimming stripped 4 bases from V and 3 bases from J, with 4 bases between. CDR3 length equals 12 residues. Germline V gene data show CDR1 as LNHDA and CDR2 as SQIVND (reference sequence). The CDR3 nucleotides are TGTGCCAGTAGTACTATCTACAATGAGCAGTTCTTC. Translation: CASSTIYNEQFF.

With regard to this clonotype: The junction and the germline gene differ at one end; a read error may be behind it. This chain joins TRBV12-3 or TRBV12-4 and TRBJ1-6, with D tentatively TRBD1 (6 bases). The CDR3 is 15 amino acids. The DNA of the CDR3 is TGTGCCAGCAGTTTATCAGCAGGGGATAATCCACCCCTCCACTTT. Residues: CASSLSAGDNPPLHF.

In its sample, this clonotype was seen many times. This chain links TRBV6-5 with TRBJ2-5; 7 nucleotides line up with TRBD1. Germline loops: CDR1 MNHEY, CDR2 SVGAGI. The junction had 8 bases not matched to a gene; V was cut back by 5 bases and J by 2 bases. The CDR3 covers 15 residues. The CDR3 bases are TGTGCCAGCAGTCAAAACAGGGGCGATCAAGAGACCCAGTACTTC. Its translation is CASSQNRGDQETQYF.

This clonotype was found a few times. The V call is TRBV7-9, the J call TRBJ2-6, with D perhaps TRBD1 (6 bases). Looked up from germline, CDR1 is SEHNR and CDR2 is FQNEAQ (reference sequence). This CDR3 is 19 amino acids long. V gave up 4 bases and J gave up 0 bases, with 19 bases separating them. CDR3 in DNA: TGTGCCAGCAGCTCAAGGGGGTCCAGAGTGAGCTCTGGGGCCAACGTCCTGACTTTC. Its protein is CASSSRGSRVSSGANVLTF.

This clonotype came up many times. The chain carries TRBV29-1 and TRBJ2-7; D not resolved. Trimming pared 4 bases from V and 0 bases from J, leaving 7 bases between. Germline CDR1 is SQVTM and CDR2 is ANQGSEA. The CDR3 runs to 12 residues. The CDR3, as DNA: TGCAGCGTTGCCGACCCCTCCTACGAGCAGTACTTC. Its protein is CSVADPSYEQYF.

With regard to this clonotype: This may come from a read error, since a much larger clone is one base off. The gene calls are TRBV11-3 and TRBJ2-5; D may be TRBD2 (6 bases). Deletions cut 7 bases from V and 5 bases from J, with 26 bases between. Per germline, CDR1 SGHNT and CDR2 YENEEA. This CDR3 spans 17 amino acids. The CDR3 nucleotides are TGTGCCAGCATCCCGGGGGACCGGTGGGACCCCAAGGAGACCCAGTACTTC. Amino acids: CASIPGDRWDPKETQYF. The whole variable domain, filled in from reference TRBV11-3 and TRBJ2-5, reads EAGVVQSPRYKIIEKKQPVAFWCNPISGHNTLYWYLQNLGQGPELLIRYENEEAVDDSQLPKDRFSAERLKGVDSTLKIQPAELGDSAVYLCASIPGDRWDPKETQYFGPGTRLLVL.

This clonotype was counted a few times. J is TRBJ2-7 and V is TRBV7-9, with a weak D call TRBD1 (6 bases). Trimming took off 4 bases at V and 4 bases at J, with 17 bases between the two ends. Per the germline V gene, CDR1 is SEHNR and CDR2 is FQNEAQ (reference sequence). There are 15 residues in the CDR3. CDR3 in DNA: TGTGCCAGCAGCTCGATAGTGGGGGCGACGTACGAGCAGTACTTC. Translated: CASSSIVGATYEQYF.

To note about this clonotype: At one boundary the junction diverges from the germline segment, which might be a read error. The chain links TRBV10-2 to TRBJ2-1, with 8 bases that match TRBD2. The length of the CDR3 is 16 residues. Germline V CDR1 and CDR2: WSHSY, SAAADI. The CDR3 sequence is CASSGQRESSCNEQFF. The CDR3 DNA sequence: TGCGCCAGCAGTGGCCAGCGGGAGAGCTCCTGCAATGAGCAGTTCTTC.

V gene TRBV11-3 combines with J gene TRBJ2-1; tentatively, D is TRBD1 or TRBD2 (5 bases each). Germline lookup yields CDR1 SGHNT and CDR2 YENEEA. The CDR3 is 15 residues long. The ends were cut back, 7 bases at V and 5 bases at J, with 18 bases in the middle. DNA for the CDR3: TGTGCCAGCAACGTCCGGGACCACGAGAACAATGAGCAGTTCTTC. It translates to CASNVRDHENNEQFF.